This T cell receptor beta chain was recorded in a study of spatial heterogeneity in lung cancer. Whole-study context: Raw-read counts averaged over ten per unique TCR and UMI combination.

The CDR3 sequence is 13 residues long. Trimming left V 0 bases short and J 8 bases short, with 10 bases between. The germline V gene has CDR1 SGDLS and CDR2 YYNGEE. This clonotype has a handful of counts. This beta chain represents an off-target read in a library built for alpha chains; its size is of limited meaning. Time point specified: sample taken at primary tumor resection. Untreated early-stage non-small cell lung cancer patients, roughly 72 in total, were the donors. The authors sequenced whole RNA from tumor, nontumor lung or frozen PBMC without sorting. Every TCR cDNA molecule carried a tag that served as a unique molecular identifier. A single record per CDR3 protein comes from TCRdb applying MiXCR to the 5' RACE reads. This table has several hundred distinct CDR3 sequences, about a fifth appearing once.

The chain links TRBV9 to TRBJ2-3; the D is unclear. The source is a male donor with early-stage non-small cell lung cancer. The source material was normal lung tissue next to the tumor, sampled at surgery. The CDR3 nucleotides read TGTGCCAGCAGCGTAGCTGAGTCAGGTACGCAGTATTTT. As protein: CASSVAESGTQYF.